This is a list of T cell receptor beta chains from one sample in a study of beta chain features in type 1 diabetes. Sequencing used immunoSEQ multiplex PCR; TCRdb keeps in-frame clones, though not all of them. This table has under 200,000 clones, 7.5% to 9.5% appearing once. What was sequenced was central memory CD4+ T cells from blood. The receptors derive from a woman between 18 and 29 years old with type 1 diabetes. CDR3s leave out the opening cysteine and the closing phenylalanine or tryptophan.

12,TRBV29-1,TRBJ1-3,SVDPSGGGNTIY
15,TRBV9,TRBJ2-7,ASSAELSSGGAYEQY
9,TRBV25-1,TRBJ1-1,ASQIDTEAF
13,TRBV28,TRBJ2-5,ASRTGTGLGETQY
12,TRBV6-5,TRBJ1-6,ASSYRQVNSPLH
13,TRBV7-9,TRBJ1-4,ASSLSAGDPGKLF
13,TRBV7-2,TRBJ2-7,ASSTSDRGYTEQY
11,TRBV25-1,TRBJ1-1,ASDRDGNTEAF
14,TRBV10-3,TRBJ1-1,AITPGQGRGNTEAF
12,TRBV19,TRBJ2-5,ASKYSGTGAEQY
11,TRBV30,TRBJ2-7,AWRTSGGYEQY
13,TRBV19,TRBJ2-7,ASRGSVTGSYEQY
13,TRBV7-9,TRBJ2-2,ASSQTSGGIRELF
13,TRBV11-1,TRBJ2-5,ASSLTGTGEETQY
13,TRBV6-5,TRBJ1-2,ASSYDGADGYGYT
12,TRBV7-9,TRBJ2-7,ASSLRGSPYEQY
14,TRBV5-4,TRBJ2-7,ASSPHKRASGDEQY
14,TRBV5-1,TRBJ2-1,ASSSTLAGGYNEQF
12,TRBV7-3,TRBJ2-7,ASSSGTSNSEQY
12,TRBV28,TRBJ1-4,ASTPGQGLEKLF
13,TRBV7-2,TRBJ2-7,ASSLTGSSSYEQY
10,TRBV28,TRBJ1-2,ASQTQGYGYT
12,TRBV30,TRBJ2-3,AWRTSRDTDTQY
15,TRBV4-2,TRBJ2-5,ASSPGGGGRIQETQY
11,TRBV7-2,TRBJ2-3,ASSAGGTDTQY
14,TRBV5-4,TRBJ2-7,ASSFVLAGGSYEQY
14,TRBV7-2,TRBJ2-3,ASSFEKPRGTDTQY
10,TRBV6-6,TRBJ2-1,AISEQYNEQF
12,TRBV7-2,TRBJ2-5,ASSLGQGQETQY
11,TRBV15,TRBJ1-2,ATSRDPVYGYT
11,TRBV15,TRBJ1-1,ATGIGGREEAF
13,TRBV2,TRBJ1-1,ASRLDRGTSTEAF
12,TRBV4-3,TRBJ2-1,ASSQGDAGNEQF
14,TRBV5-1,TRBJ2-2,ASSLVGQGVTGELF
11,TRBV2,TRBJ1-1,ASSQGIFTEAF
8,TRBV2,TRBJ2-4,ASSVNIQY
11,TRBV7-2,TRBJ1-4,ASSSPGNEKLF
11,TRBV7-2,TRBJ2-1,ASSLSARNEQF
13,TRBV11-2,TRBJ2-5,ASRGGTSGQETQY
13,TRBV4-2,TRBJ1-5,ASSQDEGEGRPQH
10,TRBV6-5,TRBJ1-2,ASISRQGDYT